These 4 T cell receptor beta chains were all obtained from the same sample, sequenced in a study of human T cells and chemical hapten exposure. Each CDR3 protein gets one entry after TCRdb re-called the RACE reads with MiXCR. The sample lists fewer than 300,000 distinct CDR3 sequences; about 9.4% were seen once. Time point reported: pre-sensitization, week 0. Treatment described: therapeutic diphenylcyclopropenone sensitization with weekly scalp DPC. The sequenced sample was whole blood, obtained in connection with sensitization to the hapten diphenylcyclopropenone (DPC). All receptors come from a woman aged 40 to 49 with alopecia areata. Some clones in this sample may be carry-over from other donors' samples.

This rearrangement joins TRBV10-3 to TRBJ1-1; perhaps TRBD1 as D (5 bases). V lost 3 bases and J 6 bases, leaving 14 bases between the germline ends. The germline V gene has CDR1 ENHRY and CDR2 SYGVKD. The CDR3 covers 14 residues. CDR3 DNA sequence: TGTGCCATCAGTGAAGAGGGGTTGGGCTCTGAAGCTTTCTTT. It yields the protein CAISEEGLGSEAFF.

This clonotype appeared a few times. The CDR3 DNA follows: TGTGCCAGCAACTTGGGGATGAACACTGAAGCTTTCTTT. It encodes CASNLGMNTEAFF. V usage is TRBV12-3 or TRBV12-4 and J usage is TRBJ1-1, with no clear D. The CDR3 runs 13 residues. Trimming removed 7 bases at V and 0 bases at J, with 9 bases between.

A few counts support this clonotype. This chain uses TRBV6-5 with TRBJ1-1, with D unresolved. Germline CDR1 and CDR2: MNHEY and SVGAGI. Trimming took 3 bases from V and 5 from J, leaving 16 bases between them. This CDR3 is built from 15 residues. This CDR3 is CASSYYSGVRTEAFF. CDR3 bases: TGTGCCAGCAGTTATTATAGCGGGGTCCGGACTGAAGCTTTCTTT.

CDR3 DNA sequence: TGTGCCAGCAGTTTCGGACAGCGAAATTCACCCCTCCACTTT. Translated, it gives CASSFGQRNSPLHF. The V gene is TRBV12-3 or TRBV12-4, the J gene TRBJ1-6, with TRBD1 as a possible D gene (6 bases). There are 14 residues in the CDR3. V lost 3 bases to trimming and J lost 7 bases, with 10 bases between them.